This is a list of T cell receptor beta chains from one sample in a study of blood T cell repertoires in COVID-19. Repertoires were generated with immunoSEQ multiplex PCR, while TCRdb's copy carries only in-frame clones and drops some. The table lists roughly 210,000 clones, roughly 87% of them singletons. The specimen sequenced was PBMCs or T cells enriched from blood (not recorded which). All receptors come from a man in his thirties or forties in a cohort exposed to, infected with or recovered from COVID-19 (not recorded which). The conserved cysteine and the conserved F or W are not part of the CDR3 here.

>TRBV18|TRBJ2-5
ASSPRPGGQETQY
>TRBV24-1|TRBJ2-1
ATSELAGPSYNEQF
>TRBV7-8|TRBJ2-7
ASSLKSGGLTYEQY
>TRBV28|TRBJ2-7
ASRITGTSEDEQY
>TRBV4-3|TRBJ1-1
ASSQEVGSRDTEAF
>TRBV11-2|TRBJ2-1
ASTPTSGTGSYNEQF
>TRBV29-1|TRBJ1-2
SVEDRRDSTSINYGYT
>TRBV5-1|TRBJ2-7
ASSLVGQAAYEQY
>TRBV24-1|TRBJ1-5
ATSDYSNQPQH
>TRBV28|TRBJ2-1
ASSSLAGDENNEQF
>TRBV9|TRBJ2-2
ASSVSAGTGELF
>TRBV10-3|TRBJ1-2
AISESGQRWSNYGYT
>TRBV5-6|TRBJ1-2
ASSLGQPNYGYT
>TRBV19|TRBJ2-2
ASMGAIRLAGANTGELF
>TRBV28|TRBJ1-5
ASSLGPSPTVYSNQPQH